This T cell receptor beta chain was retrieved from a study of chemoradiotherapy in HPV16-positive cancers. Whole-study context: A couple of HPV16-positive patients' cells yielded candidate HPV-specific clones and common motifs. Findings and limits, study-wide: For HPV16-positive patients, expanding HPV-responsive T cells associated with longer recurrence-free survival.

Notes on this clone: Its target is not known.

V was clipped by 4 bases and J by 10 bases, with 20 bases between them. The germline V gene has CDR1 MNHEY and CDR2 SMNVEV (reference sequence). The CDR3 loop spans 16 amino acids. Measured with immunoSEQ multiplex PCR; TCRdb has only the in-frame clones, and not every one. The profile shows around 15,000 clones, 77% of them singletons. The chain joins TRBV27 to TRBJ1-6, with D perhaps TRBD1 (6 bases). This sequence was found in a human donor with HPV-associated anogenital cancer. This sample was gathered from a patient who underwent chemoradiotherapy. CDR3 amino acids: CASSWNDRTWGSPLHF. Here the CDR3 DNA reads TGTGCCAGCAGTTGGAACGACAGGACCTGGGGATCACCCCTCCACTTT.